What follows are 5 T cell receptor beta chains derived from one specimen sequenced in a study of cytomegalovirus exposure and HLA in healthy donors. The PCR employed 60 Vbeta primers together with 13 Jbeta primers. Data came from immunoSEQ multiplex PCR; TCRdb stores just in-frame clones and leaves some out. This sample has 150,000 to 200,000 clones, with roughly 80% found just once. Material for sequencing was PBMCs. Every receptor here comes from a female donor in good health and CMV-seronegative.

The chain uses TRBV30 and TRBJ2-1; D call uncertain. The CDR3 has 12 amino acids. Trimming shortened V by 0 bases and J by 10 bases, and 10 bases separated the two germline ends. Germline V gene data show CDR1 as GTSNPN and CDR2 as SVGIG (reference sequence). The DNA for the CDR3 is TGTGCCTGGAGTGTAACCGGCGGAGAGCAGTTCTTC. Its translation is CAWSVTGGEQFF.

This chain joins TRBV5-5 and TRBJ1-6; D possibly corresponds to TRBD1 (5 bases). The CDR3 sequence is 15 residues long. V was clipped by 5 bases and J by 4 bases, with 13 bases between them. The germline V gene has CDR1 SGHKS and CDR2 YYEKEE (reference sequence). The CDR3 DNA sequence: TGTGCCAGCAGGGGACCGGGAGCGTATAATTCACCCCTCCACTTT. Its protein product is CASRGPGAYNSPLHF. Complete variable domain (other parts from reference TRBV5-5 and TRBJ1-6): DAGVTQSPTHLIKTRGQQVTLRCSPISGHKSVSWYQQVLGQGPQFIFQYYEKEERGRGNFPDRFSARQFPNYSSELNVNALLLGDSALYLCASRGPGAYNSPLHFGNGTRLTVT.

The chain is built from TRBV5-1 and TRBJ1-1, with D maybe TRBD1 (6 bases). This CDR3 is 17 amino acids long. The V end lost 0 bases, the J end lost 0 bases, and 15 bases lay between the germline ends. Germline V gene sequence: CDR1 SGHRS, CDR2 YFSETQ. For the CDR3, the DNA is TGCGCCAGCAGCTTGGGATCCGGACAGCTTATGAACACTGAAGCTTTCTTT. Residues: CASSLGSGQLMNTEAFF.

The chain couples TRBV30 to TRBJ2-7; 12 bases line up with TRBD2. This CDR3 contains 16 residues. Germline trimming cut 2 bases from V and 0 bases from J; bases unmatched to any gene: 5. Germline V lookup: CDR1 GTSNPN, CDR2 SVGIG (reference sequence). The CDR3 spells CAWSRLAGVPSYEQYF. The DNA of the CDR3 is TGTGCCTGGAGTCGACTAGCGGGGGTCCCCTCCTACGAGCAGTACTTC.

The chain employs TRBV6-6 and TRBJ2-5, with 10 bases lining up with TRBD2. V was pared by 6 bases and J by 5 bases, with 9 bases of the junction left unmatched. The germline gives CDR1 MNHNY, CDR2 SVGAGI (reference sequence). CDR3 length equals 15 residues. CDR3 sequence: CASSLKAGGAETQYF. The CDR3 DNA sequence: TGTGCCAGCAGCCTAAAAGCGGGGGGGGCGGAGACCCAGTACTTC.